This T cell receptor (beta chain) was recorded in a study of T-cell memory formation after mild COVID-19. In germline, CDR1 is SQVTM, CDR2 ANQGSEA. Germline trimming cut 4 bases from V and 2 bases from J; bases unmatched to any gene: 14. CDR3 length: 18 amino acids. Study results and caveats: Those CD4+ clones that contracted were mainly in CM and EM (CD8+ ones in EMRA). Prior to infection, memory already included some responding clones, suggesting cross-reactive memory joined.

This clonotype turned up a few times. Its antigen remains unknown. Each CDR3 protein gets one entry after TCRdb re-called the 5' RACE reads with MiXCR. The sample consists of 250,000 to 350,000 distinct CDR3 sequences, around 15% of them appearing once. V is TRBV29-1 and J is TRBJ2-3; 11 bases match TRBD2. What was sequenced was PBMCs or a T cell subset sorted from them (not recorded which). The TCR comes from a man aged 18 to 29 who had mild COVID-19 (a few samples of this study predate the infection). Cell type and time point are not known. The CDR3 DNA is TGCAGCGTTGGCGGTACTAGCGGGGGTTCTATACTCACAGATACGCAGTATTTT. Amino acids: CSVGGTSGGSILTDTQYF.